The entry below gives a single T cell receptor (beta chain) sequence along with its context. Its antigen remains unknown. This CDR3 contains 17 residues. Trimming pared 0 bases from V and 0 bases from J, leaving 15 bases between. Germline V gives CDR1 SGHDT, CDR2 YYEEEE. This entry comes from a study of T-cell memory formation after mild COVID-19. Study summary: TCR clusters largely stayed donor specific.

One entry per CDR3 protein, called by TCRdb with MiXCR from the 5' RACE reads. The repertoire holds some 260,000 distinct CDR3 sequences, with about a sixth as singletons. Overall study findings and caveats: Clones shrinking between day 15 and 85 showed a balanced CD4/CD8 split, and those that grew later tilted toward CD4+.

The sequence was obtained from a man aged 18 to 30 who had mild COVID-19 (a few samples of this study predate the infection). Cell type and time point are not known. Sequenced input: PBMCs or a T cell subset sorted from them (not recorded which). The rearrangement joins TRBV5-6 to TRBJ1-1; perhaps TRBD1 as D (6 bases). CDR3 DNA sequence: TGTGCCAGCAGCTTGGTGGGGGCCCATCAAATGAACACTGAAGCTTTCTTT. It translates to CASSLVGAHQMNTEAFF.